This T cell receptor (beta chain) was sequenced in a study of metastatic and nonmetastatic thyroid tumors (dated by TCRdb to about 2020). Regarding the research as a whole: For patients with malignant and with benign thyroid disease, the researchers compared repertoires between peripheral blood samples and tumor or nodule tissue samples. Overall study outcomes, separate from this receptor: In both blood and tumor samples, malignant tumors were reported to have significantly higher TCR beta diversity than benign nodules.

From its cysteine to its phenylalanine, the CDR3 spans 14 amino acids. Only CDR3 DNA remains: 42 bases, in frame from the first base. V has 3 bases trimmed and J has 5 bases trimmed; junction bases matching no gene number 3. The germline V gene (reference sequence) specifies LGHDT as CDR1 and YNNKEL as CDR2. No patient had received any treatment before thyroid surgery. Patient clinical samples collected from the early 2010s to the late 2010s were retrospectively analysed using T-cell receptor beta sequencing. This clone occurred many times. Its antigen has not been determined. Nothing much larger sits one base from this clone, and base qualities are not available. Library creation used PCR. This sample was sequenced with an Illumina HiSeq 4000. The TCR beta-chain CDR3 region of each patient was profiled by high-throughput sequencing. The original pipeline was this. Drawing on CDR3 differences between clinicopathological groups, the researchers built a classifier meant to tell apart patients with distant-metastatic papillary thyroid cancer. Repertoire diversity was assessed with the Shannon index, and tumor-blood repertoire similarity with the Morisita-Horn index. TCRdb reprocessed the public reads (quality trimming at Q25 with fastp, clone calling with MiXCR) and kept in-frame beta chains. The V and J calls follow TCRdb's processing rather than the paper's. The sample records tens of thousands of clones, more than 15% of which are singletons. The ten largest account for 10% to 15% of the sample.

This receptor was identified in a female donor with papillary thyroid cancer or a benign thyroid nodule (not recorded which). Some clones in this sample may be carry-over from other donors' samples. The rearrangement joined TRBV3-1 to TRBJ2-1, and TRBD1 matches 8 of the central bases. Sequencing used blood. The sequenced DNA: TGTGCCAGCAGCCATCCGGGACAGGACAATGAGCAGTTCTTC. It specifies CASSHPGQDNEQFF.